This T cell receptor (beta chain) was recorded in a study of PD-L1 blockade in urothelial cancer. There are 13 residues in the CDR3. CDR1 SEHNR and CDR2 FQNEAQ come from the germline V gene (reference sequence). With 10 bases removed from V and 0 bases from J, the gap between germline ends came to 11 bases. Here immunoSEQ multiplex PCR was the method, and the copy in TCRdb shows in-frame clones only, minus some. The table includes approximately 46,000 clones, around 90% detected once. Between 1 and 8 samples, pretreatment and on-treatment, were given by each patient. The sequencing here drew on PBMCs, taken around atezolizumab (anti-PD-L1) treatment. The V gene is TRBV7-9, the J gene TRBJ2-3, with a possible D match to TRBD1 (5 bases). The sequence was obtained from a man aged 55 to 70 with urothelial cancer. DNA of the CDR3: TGTGCCACCGACAGCTTTAGCACAGATACGCAGTATTTT. Protein sequence: CATDSFSTDTQYF.